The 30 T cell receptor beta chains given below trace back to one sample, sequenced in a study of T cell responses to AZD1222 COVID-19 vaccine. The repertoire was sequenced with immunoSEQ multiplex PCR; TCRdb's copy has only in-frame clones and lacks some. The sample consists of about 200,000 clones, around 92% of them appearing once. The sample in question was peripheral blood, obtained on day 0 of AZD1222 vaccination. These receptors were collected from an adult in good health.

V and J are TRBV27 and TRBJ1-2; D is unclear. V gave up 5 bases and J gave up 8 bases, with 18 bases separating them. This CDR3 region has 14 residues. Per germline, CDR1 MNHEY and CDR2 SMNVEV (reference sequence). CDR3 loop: CASSRTGEGWGYTF. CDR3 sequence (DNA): TGTGCCAGCAGTAGAACTGGGGAGGGATGGGGCTACACCTTC.

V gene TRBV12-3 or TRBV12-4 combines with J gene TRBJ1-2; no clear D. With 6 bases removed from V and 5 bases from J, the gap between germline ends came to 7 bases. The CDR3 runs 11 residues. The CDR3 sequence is CASSRGYGYTF. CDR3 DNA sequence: TGTGCCAGCAGCAGAGGGTATGGCTACACCTTC.

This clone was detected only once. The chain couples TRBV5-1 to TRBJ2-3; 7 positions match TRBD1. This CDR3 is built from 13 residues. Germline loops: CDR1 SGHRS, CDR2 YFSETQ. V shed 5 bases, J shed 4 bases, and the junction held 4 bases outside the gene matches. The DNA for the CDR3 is TGCGCCAGCAGACGAACAGGGGCAGATACGCAGTATTTT. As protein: CASRRTGADTQYF.

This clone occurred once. The CDR3 is CASSFVGDTEAFF. CDR3 bases: TGTGCCAGCAGCTTTGTGGGAGACACTGAAGCTTTCTTT. The chain links TRBV11-3 to TRBJ1-1, with unresolved D. This CDR3 has 13 residues. Trimming left V 3 bases short and J 3 bases short, with 8 bases between. Germline values: CDR1 SGHNT, CDR2 YENEEA.

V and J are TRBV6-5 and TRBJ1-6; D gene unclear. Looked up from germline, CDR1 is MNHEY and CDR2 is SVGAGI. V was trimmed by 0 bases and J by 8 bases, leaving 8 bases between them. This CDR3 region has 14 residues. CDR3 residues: CASSYSPADSPLHF. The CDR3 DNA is TGTGCCAGCAGTTACTCGCCAGCAGATTCACCCCTCCACTTT.

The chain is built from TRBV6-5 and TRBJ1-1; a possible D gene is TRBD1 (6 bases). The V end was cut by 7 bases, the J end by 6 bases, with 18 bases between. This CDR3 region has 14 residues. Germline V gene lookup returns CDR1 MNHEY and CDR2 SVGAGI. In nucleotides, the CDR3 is TGTGCCAGCACTTATACCACAGGGTCCTCTGAAGCTTTCTTT. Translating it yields CASTYTTGSSEAFF.

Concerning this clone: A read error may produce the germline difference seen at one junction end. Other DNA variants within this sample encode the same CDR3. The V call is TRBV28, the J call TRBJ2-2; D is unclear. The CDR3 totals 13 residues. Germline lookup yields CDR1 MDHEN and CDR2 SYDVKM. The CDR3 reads CASSSDLTGELFF. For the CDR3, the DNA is TGTGCCAGTAGTTCCGACCTTACCGGGGAGCTGTTTTTT.

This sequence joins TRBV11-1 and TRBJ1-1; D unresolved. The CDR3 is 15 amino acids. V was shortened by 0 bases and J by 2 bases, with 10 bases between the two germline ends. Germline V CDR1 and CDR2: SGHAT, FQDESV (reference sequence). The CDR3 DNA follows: TGTGCCAGCAGCTTAGCGCGAGATCACAACACTGAAGCTTTCTTT. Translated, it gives CASSLARDHNTEAFF.

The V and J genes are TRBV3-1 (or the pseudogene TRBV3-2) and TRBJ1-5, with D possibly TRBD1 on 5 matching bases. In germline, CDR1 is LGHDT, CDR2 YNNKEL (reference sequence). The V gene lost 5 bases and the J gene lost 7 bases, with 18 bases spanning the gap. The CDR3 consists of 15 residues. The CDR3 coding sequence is TGTGCCAGCAGCTTCACACCGGGCCCAGGGCAGCCCCAGCATTTT. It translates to CASSFTPGPGQPQHF.

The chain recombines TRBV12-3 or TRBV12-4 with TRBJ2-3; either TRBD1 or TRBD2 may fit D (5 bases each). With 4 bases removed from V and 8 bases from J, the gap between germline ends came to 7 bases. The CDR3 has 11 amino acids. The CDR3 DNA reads TGTGCCAGCAGTTCTGGGGGTACGCAGTATTTT. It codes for CASSSGGTQYF.

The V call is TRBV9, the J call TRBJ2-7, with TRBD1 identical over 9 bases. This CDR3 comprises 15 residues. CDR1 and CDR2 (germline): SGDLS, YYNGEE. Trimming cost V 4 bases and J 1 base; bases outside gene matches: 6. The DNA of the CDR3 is TGTGCCAGCAGCCATGGGACAGGGCCTTCCTACGAGCAGTACTTC. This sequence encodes CASSHGTGPSYEQYF.

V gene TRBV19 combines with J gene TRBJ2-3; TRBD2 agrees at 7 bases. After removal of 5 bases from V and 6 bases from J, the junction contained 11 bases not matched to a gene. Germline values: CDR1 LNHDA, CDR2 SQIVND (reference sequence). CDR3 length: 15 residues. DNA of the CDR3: TGTGCCAGTAGTGTAAGGGGAGGGTTCACGGATACGCAGTATTTT. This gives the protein CASSVRGGFTDTQYF.

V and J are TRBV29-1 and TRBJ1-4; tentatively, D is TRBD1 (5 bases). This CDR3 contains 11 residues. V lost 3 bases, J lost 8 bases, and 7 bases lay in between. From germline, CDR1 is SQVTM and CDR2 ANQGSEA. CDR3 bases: TGCAGCGTTGATTGGGGGGAAAAACTGTTTTTT. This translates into CSVDWGEKLFF.

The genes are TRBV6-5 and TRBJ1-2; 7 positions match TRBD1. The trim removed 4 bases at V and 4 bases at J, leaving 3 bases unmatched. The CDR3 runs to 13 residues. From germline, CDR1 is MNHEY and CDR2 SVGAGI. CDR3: CASSSGTVYGYTF. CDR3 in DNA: TGTGCCAGCAGTTCCGGGACAGTCTATGGCTACACCTTC.

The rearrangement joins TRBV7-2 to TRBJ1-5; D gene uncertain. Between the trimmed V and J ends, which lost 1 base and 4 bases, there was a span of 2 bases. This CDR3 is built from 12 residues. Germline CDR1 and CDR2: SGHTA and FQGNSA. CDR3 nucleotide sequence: TGTGCCAGCAGCTTAGGGAATCAGCCCCAGCATTTT. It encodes CASSLGNQPQHF.

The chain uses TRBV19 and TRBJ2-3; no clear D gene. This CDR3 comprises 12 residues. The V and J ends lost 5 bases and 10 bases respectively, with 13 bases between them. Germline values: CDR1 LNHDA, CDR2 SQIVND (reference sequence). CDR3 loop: CASSGALTAQYF. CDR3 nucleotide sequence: TGTGCCAGTAGTGGAGCTTTGACCGCGCAGTATTTT.

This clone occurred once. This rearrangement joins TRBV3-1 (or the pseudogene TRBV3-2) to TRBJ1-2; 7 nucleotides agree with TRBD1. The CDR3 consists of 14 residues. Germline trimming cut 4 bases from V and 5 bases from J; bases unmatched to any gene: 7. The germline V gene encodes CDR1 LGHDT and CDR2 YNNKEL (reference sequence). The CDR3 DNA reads TGTGCCAGCAGCCTCGGGCAGGGGGGGTATGGCTACACCTTC. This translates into CASSLGQGGYGYTF.

CDR3 sequence: CASSLSQGMGTEAFF. The CDR3 coding sequence is TGTGCCAGCAGTTTATCACAGGGGATGGGCACTGAAGCTTTCTTT. This chain joins TRBV27 and TRBJ1-1, with 7 bases fitting TRBD1. This CDR3 region has 15 residues. Germline trimming cut 0 bases from V and 4 bases from J; bases unmatched to any gene: 5. From germline, CDR1 is MNHEY and CDR2 SMNVEV (reference sequence).

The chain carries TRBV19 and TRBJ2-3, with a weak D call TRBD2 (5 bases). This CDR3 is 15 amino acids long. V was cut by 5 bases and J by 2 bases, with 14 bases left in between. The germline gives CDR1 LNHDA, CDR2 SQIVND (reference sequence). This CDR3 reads CASSPKRFFTDTQYF. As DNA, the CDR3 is TGTGCCAGTAGTCCGAAGCGGTTCTTCACAGATACGCAGTATTTT.

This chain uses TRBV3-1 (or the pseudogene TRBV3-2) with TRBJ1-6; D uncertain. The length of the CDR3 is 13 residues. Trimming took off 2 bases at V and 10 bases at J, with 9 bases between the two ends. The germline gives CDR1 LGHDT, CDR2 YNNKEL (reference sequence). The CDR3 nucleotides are TGTGCCAGCAGCCAACCCGGCGGCTCACCCCTCCACTTT. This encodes CASSQPGGSPLHF.

CDR3 protein: CASSYSSLASEQFF. CDR3 nucleotide sequence: TGTGCCAGCAGTTACTCGAGTCTTGCGTCTGAGCAGTTCTTC. This chain links TRBV6-2 or TRBV6-3 with TRBJ2-1; no clear D. CDR3 length: 14 residues. Germline V gene sequence: CDR1 MNHEY, CDR2 SVGEGT. Trimming removed 0 bases at V and 9 bases at J, with 12 bases between.

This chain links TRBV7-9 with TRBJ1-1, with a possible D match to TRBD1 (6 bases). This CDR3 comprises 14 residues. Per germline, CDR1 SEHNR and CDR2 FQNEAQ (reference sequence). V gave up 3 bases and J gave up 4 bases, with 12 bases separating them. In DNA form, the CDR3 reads TGTGCCAGCAGCTTTCAACAGGGAGGCACTGAAGCTTTCTTT. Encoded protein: CASSFQQGGTEAFF.

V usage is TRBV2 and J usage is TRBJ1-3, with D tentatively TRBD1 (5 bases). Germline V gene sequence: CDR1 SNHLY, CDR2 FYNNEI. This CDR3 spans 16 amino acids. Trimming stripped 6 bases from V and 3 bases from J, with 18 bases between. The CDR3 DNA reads TGTGCCAGCAGCGATCCCCGTGGGGGACTTGGAAACACCATATATTTT. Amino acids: CASSDPRGGLGNTIYF.

The CDR3 here is CASQGEGTEAFF. The DNA for the CDR3 is TGTGCCAGCCAAGGGGAGGGCACTGAAGCTTTCTTT. The chain couples TRBV11-3 to TRBJ1-1; D possibly corresponds to TRBD1 (5 bases). V was cut by 8 bases and J by 4 bases, with 11 bases left in between. CDR1 and CDR2 from the germline V gene are SGHNT and YENEEA. This CDR3 region has 12 residues.

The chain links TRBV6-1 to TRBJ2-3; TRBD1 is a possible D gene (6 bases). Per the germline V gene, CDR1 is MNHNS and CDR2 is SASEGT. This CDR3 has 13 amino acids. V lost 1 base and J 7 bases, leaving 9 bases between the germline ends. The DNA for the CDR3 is TGTGCCAGCAGTGAAGTTCAGGGGTATACGCAGTATTTT. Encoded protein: CASSEVQGYTQYF.

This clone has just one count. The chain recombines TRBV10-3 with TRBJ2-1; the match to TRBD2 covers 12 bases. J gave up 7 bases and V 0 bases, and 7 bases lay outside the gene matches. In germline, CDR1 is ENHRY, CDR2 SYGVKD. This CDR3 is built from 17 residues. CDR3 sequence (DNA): TGTGCCATCAGTGAGTCCACGGGACTAGCGGGCCAAAATGAGCAGTTCTTC. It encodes CAISESTGLAGQNEQFF.

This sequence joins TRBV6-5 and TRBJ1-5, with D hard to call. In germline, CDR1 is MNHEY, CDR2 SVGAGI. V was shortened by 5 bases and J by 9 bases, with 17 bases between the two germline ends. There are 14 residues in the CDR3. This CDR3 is CASSRDWGEVPQHF. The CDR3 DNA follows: TGTGCCAGCAGTCGCGACTGGGGTGAGGTGCCCCAGCATTTT.

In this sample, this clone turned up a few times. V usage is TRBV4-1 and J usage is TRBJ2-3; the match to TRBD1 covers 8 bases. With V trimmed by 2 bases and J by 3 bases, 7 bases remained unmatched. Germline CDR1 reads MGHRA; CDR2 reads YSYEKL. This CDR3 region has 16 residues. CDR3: CASSQPGTGLTDTQYF. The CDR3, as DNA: TGCGCCAGCAGCCAACCCGGGACAGGCCTTACAGATACGCAGTATTTT.

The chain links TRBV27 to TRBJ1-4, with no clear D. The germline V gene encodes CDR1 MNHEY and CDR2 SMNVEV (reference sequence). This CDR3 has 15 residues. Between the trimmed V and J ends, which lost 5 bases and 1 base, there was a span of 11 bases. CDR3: CASSLRGRTNEKLFF. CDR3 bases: TGTGCCAGCAGTCTCCGCGGAAGAACTAATGAAAAACTGTTTTTT.

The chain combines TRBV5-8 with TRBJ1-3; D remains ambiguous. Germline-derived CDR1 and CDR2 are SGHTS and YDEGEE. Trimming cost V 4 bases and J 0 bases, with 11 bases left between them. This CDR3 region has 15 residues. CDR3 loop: CASSPGAFSGNTIYF. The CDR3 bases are TGTGCCAGCAGCCCTGGAGCATTCTCTGGAAACACCATATATTTT.